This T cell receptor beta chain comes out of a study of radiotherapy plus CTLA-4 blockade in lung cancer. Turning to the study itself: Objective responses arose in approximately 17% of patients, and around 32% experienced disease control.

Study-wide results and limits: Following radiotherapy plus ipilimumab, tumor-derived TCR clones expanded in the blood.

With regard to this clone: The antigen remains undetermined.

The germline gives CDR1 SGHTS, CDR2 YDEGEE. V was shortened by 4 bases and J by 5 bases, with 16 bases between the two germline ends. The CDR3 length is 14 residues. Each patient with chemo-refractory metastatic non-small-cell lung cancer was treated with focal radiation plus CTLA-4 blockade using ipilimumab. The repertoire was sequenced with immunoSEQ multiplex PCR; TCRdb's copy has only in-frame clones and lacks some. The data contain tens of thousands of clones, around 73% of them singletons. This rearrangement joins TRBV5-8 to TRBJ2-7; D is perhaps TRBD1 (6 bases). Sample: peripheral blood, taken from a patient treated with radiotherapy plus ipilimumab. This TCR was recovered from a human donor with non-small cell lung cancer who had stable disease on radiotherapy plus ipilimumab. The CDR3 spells CASSLGQGLNEQYF. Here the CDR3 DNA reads TGTGCCAGCAGCCTGGGGCAGGGGCTGAACGAGCAGTACTTC.